This T cell receptor (beta chain) was captured in a study of T cells in Graves' hyperthyroidism and ophthalmopathy. Background on the study: The initial diagnosis was the point when peripheral blood was collected, ahead of any treatment.

Uncontrolled infection, other autoimmune disease, pregnancy and lactation each barred patients from inclusion. Fresh 10 ml peripheral blood yielded PBMCs. The study, taken as a whole, reports: Patients with ophthalmopathy were separated from those with stable hyperthyroidism by a 13 V-J model.

This clonotype was counted many times. Its antigen is as yet unknown. This CDR3 region has 17 residues. The germline CDR1 and CDR2 sequences are DFQATT and SNEGSKA (reference sequence). V was pared by 3 bases and J by 0 bases, with 17 bases between. Amplification of TCR beta CDR3 regions was performed using RNA transcripts as template. When the TCR CDR3 underwent first-round RT-PCR, the HTBI primer set was used. Each CDR3 protein gets one entry after TCRdb re-called the multiplex PCR reads with MiXCR. The sample has roughly 99,000 distinct CDR3 sequences, 15% to 20% seen once. The chain employs TRBV20-1 and TRBJ2-2; D is perhaps TRBD2 (7 bases). The sample taken for sequencing was blood. This sequence was found in a woman in her forties or fifties with Graves' hyperthyroidism. CDR3 amino acids: CSARGVKGGANTGELFF. CDR3 DNA: TGCAGTGCTAGGGGTGTCAAAGGGGGGGCGAACACCGGGGAGCTGTTTTTT.